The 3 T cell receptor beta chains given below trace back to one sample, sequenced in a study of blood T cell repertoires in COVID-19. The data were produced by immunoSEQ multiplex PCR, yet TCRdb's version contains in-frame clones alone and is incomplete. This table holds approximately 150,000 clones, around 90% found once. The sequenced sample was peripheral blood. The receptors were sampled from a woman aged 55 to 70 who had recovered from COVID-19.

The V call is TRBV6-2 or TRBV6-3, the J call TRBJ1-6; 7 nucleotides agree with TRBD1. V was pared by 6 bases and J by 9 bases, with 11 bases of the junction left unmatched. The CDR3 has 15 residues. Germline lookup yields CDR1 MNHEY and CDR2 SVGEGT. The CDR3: CASSAGQVARSPLHF. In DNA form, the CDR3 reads TGTGCCAGCAGCGCCGGACAGGTAGCACGTTCACCCCTCCACTTT.

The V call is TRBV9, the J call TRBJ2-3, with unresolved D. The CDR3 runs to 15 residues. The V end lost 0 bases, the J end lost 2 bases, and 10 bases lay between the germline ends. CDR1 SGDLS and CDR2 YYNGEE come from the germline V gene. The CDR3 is CASSVGLQNTDTQYF. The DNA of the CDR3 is TGTGCCAGCAGCGTAGGGCTACAGAACACAGATACGCAGTATTTT. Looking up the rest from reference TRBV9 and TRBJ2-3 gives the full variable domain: DSGVTQTPKHLITATGQRVTLRCSPRSGDLSVYWYQQSLDQGLQFLIQYYNGEERAKGNILERFSAQQFPDLHSELNLSSLELGDSALYFCASSVGLQNTDTQYFGPGTRLTVL.

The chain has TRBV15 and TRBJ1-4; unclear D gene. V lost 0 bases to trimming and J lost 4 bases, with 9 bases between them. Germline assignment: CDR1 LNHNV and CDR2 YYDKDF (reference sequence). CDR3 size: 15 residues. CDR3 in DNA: TGTGCCACCAGCAGAGAGTCGCAGTTTAATGAAAAACTGTTTTTT. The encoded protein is CATSRESQFNEKLFF.